These T cell receptor beta chains were read from a single sample in a study of blood T cell repertoires in COVID-19. Repertoires were generated with immunoSEQ multiplex PCR, while TCRdb's copy carries only in-frame clones and drops some. The table records 220,000 or so clones, approximately 81% of them present only once. The source material was peripheral blood. These receptors were taken from a man in his fifties who had recovered from COVID-19. Each CDR3 is given with its conserved first and last residue. D genes are given only for firm matches. Where a row states a size, it is once, few, many or the class of an expanded clone; other rows omit it.

d_gene | j_gene | abundance | v_gene | CDR3aa | CDR3nt
- | TRBJ1-2 | - | TRBV30 | CAWSGTAYGYTF | TGTGCCTGGAGTGGTACAGCCTATGGCTACACCTTC
- | TRBJ2-5 | - | TRBV6-4 | CASSDREWQETQYF | TGTGCCAGCAGTGACCGGGAGTGGCAAGAGACCCAGTACTTC
- | TRBJ1-1 | once | TRBV5-4 | CASSGTENTEAFF | TGTGCCAGCAGCGGTACAGAGAACACTGAAGCTTTCTTT
- | TRBJ2-7 | - | TRBV4-1 | CASSQEGGRPYEQYF | TGCGCCAGCAGCCAAGAAGGGGGACGACCCTACGAGCAGTACTTC
TRBD1 | TRBJ2-2 | - | TRBV5-1 | CASSSTGGVSTGELFF | TGCGCCAGCAGTTCTACAGGGGGAGTTTCGACCGGGGAGCTGTTTTTT
- | TRBJ1-5 | - | TRBV19 | CASHRGGSVQPQHF | TGTGCCAGTCACCGGGGGGGGAGTGTCCAGCCCCAGCATTTT
TRBD2 | TRBJ2-3 | - | TRBV11-2 | CASSPSGLAGARDTQYF | TGTGCCAGCAGCCCCTCGGGACTAGCGGGAGCTCGGGATACGCAGTATTTT
TRBD1 | TRBJ1-5 | few | TRBV27 | CASIVGGTQGAPGNSNQPQHF | TGTGCCAGCATCGTCGGGGGGACCCAGGGGGCGCCCGGGAATAGCAATCAGCCCCAGCATTTT
- | TRBJ2-2 | - | TRBV6-5 | CASKDTNTGELFF | TGTGCCAGCAAGGACACTAACACCGGGGAGCTGTTTTTT
- | TRBJ2-3 | - | TRBV3-1/TRBV3-2 | CASSQHTDTQYF | TGTGCCAGCAGCCAACACACAGATACGCAGTATTTT
TRBD2 | TRBJ2-1 | once | TRBV29-1 | CSPRLAGMFNEQFF | TGCAGCCCCCGACTAGCGGGTATGTTTAATGAGCAGTTCTTC
- | TRBJ2-7 | - | TRBV19 | CASSSAGLPREQYF | TGTGCCAGTAGTAGCGCGGGACTGCCGAGGGAGCAGTACTTC
- | TRBJ1-1 | - | TRBV21-1 | CASSSGHSNTEAFF | TGTGCCAGCAGCTCGGGACACTCGAACACTGAAGCTTTCTTT
TRBD2 | TRBJ2-5 | - | TRBV3-1/TRBV3-2 | CASSQDGTSGQETQYF | TGTGCCAGCAGCCAAGATGGTACTAGCGGGCAGGAGACCCAGTACTTC
- | TRBJ1-1 | - | TRBV28 | CASSPPEGGNTEAFF | TGTGCCAGCAGCCCCCCCGAAGGAGGTAACACTGAAGCTTTCTTT
TRBD1 | TRBJ1-4 | - | TRBV7-9 | CASSRDSLNEKLFF | TGTGCCAGCAGCCGGGACAGTCTTAATGAAAAACTGTTTTTT
TRBD2 | TRBJ2-1 | - | TRBV5-4 | CASSRQARLAGGNEQFF | TGTGCCAGCAGCCGCCAGGCTCGACTAGCGGGAGGCAATGAGCAGTTCTTC
- | TRBJ2-5 | - | TRBV11-2 | CASSLAAVETQYF | TGTGCCAGCAGCTTAGCTGCAGTAGAGACCCAGTACTTC
- | TRBJ2-4 | once | TRBV4-1 | CASSQAQAGNIQYF | TGCGCCAGCAGCCAAGCACAGGCGGGGAACATTCAGTACTTC